The rows below give T cell receptor beta chains drawn from one sample of a study of CD4+ T cells in melanoma. Only in-frame clones appear in the TCRdb table, and some are missing; sequencing was by immunoSEQ multiplex PCR. In the table there are about 21,000 clones, around 79% of which are singletons. The sequenced sample consisted of cells from a culture (not recorded whether cultured in vitro). Every receptor here comes from a human donor with melanoma. CDR3s include the opening cysteine and the closing phenylalanine or tryptophan. The order of the fields is clone size, V gene, D gene, J gene, CDR3 DNA, CDR3 protein. A D gene is named only where the DNA matches it firmly. For some rows the clone size is stated as once, few or many, or as a class when expanded; others skip it.

NA,TRBV5-1,TRBD2,TRBJ2-7,TGCGCCAGCAGCAGCGGACTAGCGGGGGTCTACGAGCAGTACTTC,CASSSGLAGVYEQYF
NA,TRBV5-1,NA,TRBJ2-7,TGCGCCAGCAGCCCGGTCGCCGGGGGAAAATACGAGCAGTACTTC,CASSPVAGGKYEQYF
few,TRBV5-5,NA,TRBJ1-2,TGTGCCAGCAGCTTGGCCTGGGGGGAGAGGGACTATGGCTACACCTTC,CASSLAWGERDYGYTF
few,TRBV15,NA,TRBJ1-5,TGTGCCACCAGCAGAGCGGAGGGGTACGGGGATCAGCCCCAGCATTTT,CATSRAEGYGDQPQHF
once,TRBV5-1,NA,TRBJ2-1,TGCGCCAGCAGCTTGAATAGACAGCCAACCTACAATGAGCAGTTCTTC,CASSLNRQPTYNEQFF
NA,TRBV7-3,TRBD1,TRBJ1-1,TGTGCCAGCAGCCGGGACAGAGGAACTGAAGCTTTCTTT,CASSRDRGTEAFF
NA,TRBV2,TRBD1,TRBJ2-3,TGTGCCAGCAGTACTGGACAGGGAATACGAACAGATACGCAGTATTTT,CASSTGQGIRTDTQYF
NA,TRBV9,TRBD1,TRBJ1-2,TGTGCCAGCAGCGCGACAGGGGAAGATGGCTACACCTTC,CASSATGEDGYTF
once,TRBV18,NA,TRBJ2-5,TGTGCCAGCTCACCAGGGGTAGAGACCCAGTACTTC,CASSPGVETQYF
NA,TRBV5-6,NA,TRBJ1-4,TGTGCCAGCAGCTCTCCCCCAGGGGTCAATGAAAAACTGTTTTTT,CASSSPPGVNEKLFF
NA,TRBV28,NA,TRBJ1-3,TGTGCCAGCAGTCCGACCTTTTACTCTGGAAACACCATATATTTT,CASSPTFYSGNTIYF
NA,TRBV10-3,NA,TRBJ1-6,TGTGCCATCAGGAACTCAGGGAACTATAATTCACCCCTCCACTTT,CAIRNSGNYNSPLHF
NA,TRBV6-5,NA,TRBJ1-2,TGTGCCAGCAGGTCGGCCGGAGCTAACTATGGCTACACCTTC,CASRSAGANYGYTF
NA,TRBV7-3,NA,TRBJ2-1,TGTGCCAGCAGCTTAATTCATACCAATGAGCAGTTCTTC,CASSLIHTNEQFF
NA,TRBV27,NA,TRBJ2-5,TGTGCCAGCAGTTTTAGTCGGTACCGAGAGACCCAGTACTTC,CASSFSRYRETQYF
once,TRBV5-1,NA,TRBJ1-2,TGCGCCAGCAGCGGAACAGGGTCGCGAGGCTACACCTTC,CASSGTGSRGYTF
once,TRBV11-2,NA,TRBJ2-1,TGTGCCAGCAGCTTTGAGTTAGGCAATAGCAATGAGCAGTTCTTC,CASSFELGNSNEQFF
NA,TRBV7-9,NA,TRBJ2-3,TGTGCCAGCAGCTCCCGGACTGTCTTCGGCACAGATACGCAGTATTTT,CASSSRTVFGTDTQYF
once,TRBV29-1,TRBD1,TRBJ1-1,TGCAGCGTTGGGATGACAGGGGGAAACACTGAAGCTTTCTTT,CSVGMTGGNTEAFF
NA,TRBV6-6,NA,TRBJ1-1,TGTGCCAGCAGTTATGATAGTATCACTGAAGCTTTCTTT,CASSYDSITEAFF
NA,TRBV7-2,NA,TRBJ2-4,TGTGCCAGCAGCTTAACAGGGTATGCCAAAAACATTCAGTACTTC,CASSLTGYAKNIQYF
NA,TRBV7-9,TRBD2,TRBJ2-5,TGTGCCAGCAGCTCAACCGGGACTAGCGGGGGGGCGGAGACCCAGTACTTC,CASSSTGTSGGAETQYF
NA,TRBV5-4,NA,TRBJ1-1,TGTGCCAGCAGCTCGCGGACAAGAATGAACACTGAAGCTTTCTTT,CASSSRTRMNTEAFF
NA,TRBV5-4,NA,TRBJ2-7,TGTGCCAGCAGCATAGCCGGGACACACGAGCAGTACTTC,CASSIAGTHEQYF
few,TRBV6-1,NA,TRBJ1-2,TGTGCCAGCAAAGGGGACTATTATGGCTACACCTTC,CASKGDYYGYTF
once,TRBV5-1,NA,TRBJ2-7,TGCGCCAGCAGCCATGGAGGGACACCCTACGAGCAGTACTTC,CASSHGGTPYEQYF
NA,TRBV27,TRBD1,TRBJ1-5,TGTGCCAGCAGTTTCGGGACAGGCGGTCAGCCCCAGCATTTT,CASSFGTGGQPQHF
NA,TRBV6-5,NA,TRBJ2-6,TGTGCCAGCAGCTACGACGCTACTGGGGCCAACGTCCTGACTTTC,CASSYDATGANVLTF
NA,TRBV5-8,NA,TRBJ1-5,TGTGCCAGCAGCTTGGGGCAGGTGGGCAATCAGCCCCAGCATTTT,CASSLGQVGNQPQHF
NA,TRBV2,NA,TRBJ1-1,TGTGCCAGCAGTGACCAGCCGAACACTGAAGCTTTCTTT,CASSDQPNTEAFF
NA,TRBV12-5,TRBD1,TRBJ2-2,TGTGCTAGTGGTTTGGCGCCTAGACAGGGCCCGAACACCGGGGAGCTGTTTTTT,CASGLAPRQGPNTGELFF
NA,TRBV4-2,TRBD2,TRBJ2-3,TGTGCCAGCACGGTCGGGGGGATGAGAGACACAGATACGCAGTATTTT,CASTVGGMRDTDTQYF
NA,TRBV19,NA,TRBJ1-2,TGTGCCAGTAGCCGACAGTTCTATGGCTACACCTTC,CASSRQFYGYTF
NA,TRBV27,NA,TRBJ2-5,TGTGCCAGCAGTTTGCCCGGGAGAGGGACCCAGTACTTC,CASSLPGRGTQYF
NA,TRBV11-2,NA,TRBJ2-1,TGTGCCAGCAGTCGTGGCCCGAAGGGGTACAATGAGCAGTTCTTC,CASSRGPKGYNEQFF
NA,TRBV2,TRBD1,TRBJ1-5,TGTGCCAGCTCGGGACAGGGGGTTCAGCCCCAGCATTTT,CASSGQGVQPQHF
few,TRBV30,NA,TRBJ2-1,TGTGCCTGGAGCACAGGGCCAGGGAATGAGCAGTTCTTC,CAWSTGPGNEQFF
NA,TRBV6-5,NA,TRBJ1-4,TGTGCCAGCAGTTACCAGGGAGGGTTTCGTGAAAAACTGTTTTTT,CASSYQGGFREKLFF
NA,TRBV14,NA,TRBJ2-3,TGTGCCAGCAGTCGTTTCGCCACAGATACGCAGTATTTT,CASSRFATDTQYF
NA,TRBV11-2,NA,TRBJ1-6,TGTGCCAGCAGCTTAATGATAGGCACGGGTAATTCACCCCTCCACTTT,CASSLMIGTGNSPLHF
NA,TRBV6-5,TRBD1,TRBJ2-1,TGTGCCAGCAGACAGCGGACAGGGGGTCTCAATGAGCAGTTCTTC,CASRQRTGGLNEQFF
NA,TRBV6-1,NA,TRBJ1-5,TGTGCCACTCATTGGGGGGTTCGCAATCAGCCCCAGCATTTT,CATHWGVRNQPQHF
NA,TRBV2,TRBD1,TRBJ1-5,TGTGCCAGCCACAGGGGTGACCAATATAGCAATCAGCCCCAGCATTTT,CASHRGDQYSNQPQHF
NA,TRBV2,NA,TRBJ1-1,TGTGCCAGCAGACGCATGAACACTGAAGCTTTCTTT,CASRRMNTEAFF